The present T cell receptor beta chain was sequenced within a study of T cells in Graves' hyperthyroidism and ophthalmopathy. Study-level background: Peripheral blood was taken when the disease was first diagnosed, before any treatment began.

Template material for amplifying TCR beta CDR3 regions consisted of RNA transcripts. A set of HTBI primers served as the primers for a first-round RT-PCR of the TCR CDR3. TCRdb re-called the multiplex PCR reads through MiXCR, storing one row per CDR3 protein. The sample lists some 740,000 distinct CDR3 sequences, approximately 15% occurring once. Newly diagnosed hyperthyroidism patients aged 18 to 65 years had disease lasting under 2 months. Reasons for excluding patients were uncontrolled infection, other autoimmune disease, pregnancy or lactation. The CDR3 extends over 15 amino acids. V dropped 2 bases and J dropped 1; count of bases not matched to a gene: 4. Germline V lookup: CDR1 MNHNY, CDR2 SVGAGI (reference sequence). The table lists this clonotype with many counts.

The gene calls are TRBV6-6 and TRBJ1-1; 7 positions match TRBD1. The receptor's source is a young woman with Graves' hyperthyroidism. The sample taken for sequencing was blood. The CDR3 DNA reads TGTGCCAGCAGTTACCAGTGGACAGGGAACACTGAAGCTTTCTTT. Protein: CASSYQWTGNTEAFF.